This T cell receptor beta chain was retrieved from a study of control samples from healthy donors and cancer patients. Germline CDR1 reads SGHTA; CDR2 reads FQGTGA. The CDR3 consists of 15 residues. V was clipped by 2 bases and J by 1 base, with 11 bases between them. The data were produced by immunoSEQ multiplex PCR, yet TCRdb's version contains in-frame clones alone and is incomplete. The table includes around 82,000 clones, 80% to 90% detected once. Material for sequencing was blood. This TCR was recovered from a man aged 50-59 years in good health. The V call is TRBV7-3, the J call TRBJ2-5; D may match TRBD1 or TRBD2 (5 bases each). CDR3 DNA: TGTGCCAGCAGCTTACGGCCGGGGCCCCAAGAGACCCAGTACTTC. Translated, it gives CASSLRPGPQETQYF.